This T cell receptor beta chain was documented in a study of T and B cells in COVID-19 patients. Study-level information: Peripheral blood came from COVID-19 patients with active infection or after recovery.

V lost 2 bases and J 2 bases, leaving 7 bases between the germline ends. CDR3 length: 14 amino acids. Germline-derived CDR1 and CDR2 are MRHNA and SNTAGT. BIOMED2 TRB-A/B primer pools were used in multiplex TRB PCR. TCRdb ran MiXCR on the multiplex PCR reads and lists one entry per CDR3 protein. The profile shows tens of thousands of distinct CDR3 sequences, about 31% of them singletons. General observations from the study: No sequencing was yet done of CD4+, regulatory or CD8+ subsets, or of SARS-CoV-2-responsive or tetramer+ sorted cells. The recovered cohort had roughly 2,200 exclusive TCR clusters, including just over 30 low generation probability clusters. Patients with COVID-19 reportedly showed strongly skewed T cell receptor beta variable and joining gene usage.

TRB was amplified from about 250-500 ng of blood genomic DNA. With regard to this clonotype: Its antigen remains unidentified.

Sequencing was done on a sample of blood. The sequence came from a human donor who had recovered from COVID-19. This chain links TRBV6-4 with TRBJ1-5; D is possibly TRBD1 (5 bases). For the CDR3, the DNA is TGTGCCAGCAGTGACGGGGGTGGCAATCAGCCCCAGCATTTT. This sequence encodes CASSDGGGNQPQHF.